The 30 T cell receptor beta chains in this list originate from one sample, sequenced in a study of shared clonotypes between healthy human individuals. The table came from immunoSEQ multiplex PCR; TCRdb's copy has only in-frame clones and leaves some out. The sample includes approximately 2.5 million clones, roughly 93% of them seen just once. The material sequenced was naive CD4+ T cells from PBMCs. Sample subset: CD45RA+ positively selected. The receptor set was obtained from a man in his late teens or twenties in good health. Some clones in this sample may be carry-over from other donors' samples.

The rearrangement joins TRBV2 to TRBJ1-2; D gene ambiguous. Germline V gene sequence: CDR1 SNHLY, CDR2 FYNNEI. This CDR3 spans 12 amino acids. The V gene lost 7 bases and the J gene lost 5 bases, with 11 bases spanning the gap. CDR3 amino acids: CASIPDGYGYTF. The DNA of the CDR3 is TGTGCCAGCATCCCGGACGGATATGGCTACACCTTC.

In regard to this clone: A much larger clone lies a single base off, so this may be a read error. In the same sample, other DNA sequences code for this CDR3. The CDR3 region is CASSLGADTQYF. The CDR3 DNA reads as TGTGCCAGCAGCTTGGGGGCAGATACGCAGTATTTT. V is TRBV7-2 and J is TRBJ2-3; D may be TRBD1 or TRBD2 (5 bases each). The germline V and J ends were trimmed by 3 bases and 4 bases, with 5 bases remaining between them. Germline V CDR1 and CDR2: SGHTA, FQGNSA. The CDR3 loop spans 12 amino acids.

In its sample, this clone was seen once. The rearrangement uses TRBV6-5 and TRBJ1-5, with D uncertain. The V and J ends lost 6 bases and 6 bases respectively, with 12 bases between them. The CDR3 contains 13 residues. Per the germline V gene, CDR1 is MNHEY and CDR2 is SVGAGI. The CDR3 sequence is CASSYQSGQPQHF. The CDR3 DNA sequence: TGTGCCAGCAGCTACCAATCAGGTCAGCCCCAGCATTTT.

This clone was detected once. The chain links TRBV5-1 to TRBJ2-5; no firm D call. Germline V gives CDR1 SGHRS, CDR2 YFSETQ. Trimming took off 0 bases at V and 2 bases at J, with 11 bases between the two ends. The CDR3 is 15 residues long. The CDR3 sequence is CASSLDGFTQETQYF. The CDR3 DNA sequence: TGCGCCAGCAGCTTGGACGGATTCACTCAAGAGACCCAGTACTTC.

The rearrangement links TRBV5-1 to TRBJ2-7, with TRBD2 matching over 13 bases. V shed 2 bases, J shed 6 bases, and the junction held 2 bases outside the gene matches. CDR3 length equals 14 residues. Germline CDR1 and CDR2: SGHRS and YFSETQ. The CDR3 region is CASSFTSGRVEQYF. The CDR3 DNA reads TGCGCCAGCAGCTTTACTAGCGGGAGGGTCGAGCAGTACTTC.

V and J are TRBV19 and TRBJ2-2, with D tentatively TRBD1 or TRBD2 (5 bases each). The CDR3 runs 15 residues. Germline CDR1 is LNHDA and CDR2 is SQIVND (reference sequence). V lost 6 bases, J lost 6 bases, and 17 bases lay in between. CDR3 in amino acids: CASSVGRGVPGELFF. In DNA form, the CDR3 reads TGTGCCAGTAGCGTAGGCCGAGGGGTTCCCGGGGAGCTGTTTTTT.

The rearrangement uses TRBV5-1 and TRBJ2-1; 7 nucleotides match TRBD1. V lost 4 bases and J lost 10; bases outside the gene matches: 14. Germline V gene sequence: CDR1 SGHRS, CDR2 YFSETQ. The CDR3 is 15 residues long. The CDR3 here is CASSDARRGGGEQFF. The CDR3 bases are TGCGCCAGCAGCGACGCTCGGAGAGGGGGCGGCGAGCAGTTCTTC.

The genes are TRBV28 and TRBJ2-7; D is uncertain. The CDR3 has 11 amino acids. The ends were cut back, 8 bases at V and 5 bases at J, with 10 bases in the middle. Germline-derived CDR1 and CDR2 are MDHEN and SYDVKM. CDR3 DNA sequence: TGTGCCAGCGCCAACCCGGACGAGCAGTACTTC. This encodes CASANPDEQYF.

The chain employs TRBV7-9 and TRBJ2-3; D is unresolved. The ends were cut back, 3 bases at V and 2 bases at J, with 9 bases in the middle. The CDR3 has 14 amino acids. Germline V gene data show CDR1 as SEHNR and CDR2 as FQNEAQ (reference sequence). CDR3 loop: CASSFILYTDTQYF. The CDR3 DNA sequence: TGTGCCAGCAGCTTCATCCTTTACACAGATACGCAGTATTTT.

V and J are TRBV28 and TRBJ2-2; D is unclear. CDR1 MDHEN and CDR2 SYDVKM come from the germline V gene. The CDR3 has 12 amino acids. Trimming removed 6 bases from V and 8 bases from J, with 10 bases in between. CDR3 residues: CASRPTRGELFF. CDR3 DNA: TGTGCCAGCAGACCGACACGAGGGGAGCTGTTTTTT.

This clone was counted a single time. V gene TRBV30 combines with J gene TRBJ1-1, with TRBD1 identical over 10 bases. CDR1 GTSNPN and CDR2 SVGIG come from the germline V gene (reference sequence). The V gene end was trimmed by 3 bases and the J gene end by 2 bases; junction bases not matched to a gene: 9. CDR3 length: 16 residues. The CDR3 DNA follows: TGTGCCTGGAGGAGGTGGGACAGGGGATTCAACACTGAAGCTTTCTTT. Translating it yields CAWRRWDRGFNTEAFF.

V is TRBV7-2 and J is TRBJ1-2, with D possibly being TRBD1 (6 bases). V shed 3 bases and J shed 4 bases, with 15 bases lying between them. Germline loops: CDR1 SGHTA, CDR2 FQGNSA. CDR3 length equals 15 residues. As DNA, the CDR3 is TGTGCCAGCAGCTTCGGCAGGGGCTCTCCCTATGGCTACACCTTC. It encodes CASSFGRGSPYGYTF.

This chain links TRBV21-1 with TRBJ2-5; the listed D gene, TRBD1, was not tested against the DNA. TRBV21-1 is labeled a pseudogene. This CDR3 spans 17 amino acids. Here the CDR3 DNA reads TGTGCCAGCAGCAAAGAAGGGGACAGGGTGTATAGAGAGACCCAGTACTTC. Its protein is CASSKEGDRVYRETQYF.

Details on this clone: Different DNA sequences within this sample yield the same CDR3. This chain joins TRBV5-1 and TRBJ1-2; the D gene is possibly TRBD1 (5 bases). There are 14 residues in the CDR3. Per germline, CDR1 SGHRS and CDR2 YFSETQ. Trimming left V 0 bases short and J 4 bases short, with 10 bases between. CDR3 amino acids: CASSLAQGSYGYTF. CDR3 nucleotide sequence: TGCGCCAGCAGCTTGGCTCAGGGTAGCTATGGCTACACCTTC. Full variable domain (remainder filled in from reference TRBV5-1 and TRBJ1-2): KAGVTQTPRYLIKTRGQQVTLSCSPISGHRSVSWYQQTPGQGLQFLFEYFSETQRNKGNFPGRFSGRQFSNSRSEMNVSTLELGDSALYLCASSLAQGSYGYTFGSGTRLTVV.

The gene calls are TRBV7-2 and TRBJ2-5; the D gene is possibly TRBD2 (6 bases). V dropped 1 base and J dropped 4 bases, with 7 bases sitting between them. The CDR3 is made up of 13 amino acids. Germline V gene data show CDR1 as SGHTA and CDR2 as FQGNSA. CDR3 coding DNA: TGTGCCAGCAGCTTAGTGCGGGGAGAGACCCAGTACTTC. Encoded protein: CASSLVRGETQYF.

This clone appeared a single time. Other DNA sequences in this specimen translate into the identical CDR3. V and J are TRBV6-1 and TRBJ1-2; D is unclear. The germline gives CDR1 MNHNS, CDR2 SASEGT. This CDR3 has 12 amino acids. Trimming stripped 6 bases from V and 4 bases from J, with 9 bases between. The CDR3 nucleotides read TGTGCCAGCAGCGTCCGGGGCTATGGCTACACCTTC. It specifies CASSVRGYGYTF.

The V and J genes are TRBV4-3 and TRBJ2-1; TRBD2 might be the D (13 bases). Trimming cost V 1 base and J 7 bases, with 32 bases left between them. This CDR3 is 21 amino acids long. Germline CDR1 reads LGHNA; CDR2 reads YSLEER. The DNA for the CDR3 is TGCGCCAGCAGCCAAGTTCCGGGACAGGGGGCCGGGACTAGCGGGATGAATGAGCAGTTCTTC. Encoded protein: CASSQVPGQGAGTSGMNEQFF.

The chain employs TRBV9 and TRBJ1-3, with 7 nucleotides matching TRBD1. The CDR3 consists of 15 residues. Germline V CDR1 and CDR2: SGDLS, YYNGEE. Losses at the gene ends were 0 bases for V and 2 bases for J; bases not matched to a gene: 2. The chain's CDR3 is CASSVAGTAGNTIYF. DNA for the CDR3: TGTGCCAGCAGCGTAGCCGGGACAGCTGGAAACACCATATATTTT.

The chain uses TRBV5-1 and TRBJ1-2; a weak D match, TRBD1 (6 bases). Germline V gives CDR1 SGHRS, CDR2 YFSETQ. Trimming stripped 4 bases from V and 5 bases from J, with 15 bases between. This CDR3 comprises 14 residues. CDR3 amino acids: CASSRGTREYGYTF. CDR3 DNA: TGCGCCAGCAGCAGGGGGACCAGAGAATATGGCTACACCTTC.

The chain combines TRBV15 with TRBJ2-7, with TRBD1 as a possible D gene (7 bases). The CDR3 extends over 13 amino acids. From germline, CDR1 is LNHNV and CDR2 YYDKDF (reference sequence). V dropped 1 base and J dropped 5 bases, with 9 bases sitting between them. CDR3 coding DNA: TGTGCCACCAGCAGAGCCAGGGGGGACGAGCAGTACTTC. Translating gives CATSRARGDEQYF.

The chain combines TRBV28 with TRBJ1-1; tentatively, D is TRBD1 (6 bases). Trimming removed 8 bases from V and 1 base from J, with 11 bases in between. The CDR3 is made up of 13 amino acids. Germline loops: CDR1 MDHEN, CDR2 SYDVKM. The CDR3 here is CASPDRENTEAFF. CDR3 coding DNA: TGTGCCAGCCCGGACAGAGAGAACACTGAAGCTTTCTTT.

This clone showed up just a few times. The J gene is TRBJ2-2, the V gene TRBV19; unclear D gene. The CDR3 has 14 amino acids. Germline CDR1 LNHDA, CDR2 SQIVND (reference sequence). V dropped 6 bases and J dropped 4 bases, with 12 bases sitting between them. In DNA form, the CDR3 reads TGTGCCAGTAGCGTTGGACGGTTCACCGGGGAGCTGTTTTTT. Amino acid sequence: CASSVGRFTGELFF.

The rearrangement joins TRBV12-1 to TRBJ1-4. TRBV12-1 is given as a pseudogene. There are 15 residues in the CDR3. CDR3: CASSPPGSNNEKLFF. The CDR3 nucleotides read TGTGCCAGCAGCCCCCCGGGCTCCAATAATGAAAAACTGTTTTTT.

V gene TRBV18 combines with J gene TRBJ2-4, with 7 positions matching TRBD1. Germline V gene data show CDR1 as KGHSH and CDR2 as LQKENI. CDR3 size: 17 residues. Trimming cost V 1 base and J 7 bases; bases outside gene matches: 13. In DNA, the CDR3 is TGTGCCAGCTCACCACGGAAGGGGACAGTCAAGGAGAACATTCAGTACTTC. Encoded protein: CASSPRKGTVKENIQYF.

V is TRBV21-1 and J is TRBJ2-5; TRBD2, the table's D call, lacks a check against the DNA. TRBV21-1 is a recognized pseudogene. This CDR3 comprises 14 residues. The DNA for the CDR3 is TGTGCCAGCGCCCCCCCGGGGATTGCGGAGACCCAGTACTTC. It translates to CASAPPGIAETQYF.

This CDR3 is CASSYGDRYSYEQYF. The CDR3 DNA reads as TGTGCCAGCAGTTACGGTGACAGATATTCTTACGAGCAGTACTTC. V and J are TRBV6-5 and TRBJ2-7, with a possible D match to TRBD1 (5 bases). Germline loops: CDR1 MNHEY, CDR2 SVGAGI. This CDR3 region has 15 residues. V lost 2 bases to trimming and J lost 4 bases, with 15 bases between them.

V gene TRBV2 combines with J gene TRBJ2-3, with unresolved D. This CDR3 is built from 13 residues. The germline V gene encodes CDR1 SNHLY and CDR2 FYNNEI. With 8 bases removed from V and 3 bases from J, the gap between germline ends came to 12 bases. The CDR3: CASVGGFTDTQYF. The CDR3 DNA is TGTGCCAGCGTGGGTGGGTTTACAGATACGCAGTATTTT.

The V call is TRBV7-8, the J call TRBJ2-7; 7 bases align to TRBD2. Germline CDR1 and CDR2: SGHVS and FQNEAQ. The junction had 3 bases not matched to a gene; V was cut back by 4 bases and J by 0 bases. This CDR3 region has 14 residues. The CDR3 region is CASSYGGSSYEQYF. Written as DNA, the CDR3 is TGTGCCAGCAGCTACGGCGGGAGCTCCTACGAGCAGTACTTC.

The chain recombines TRBV5-1 with TRBJ1-2, with 7 bases that match TRBD1. J lost 3 bases, V lost 0 bases, and 5 bases had no gene match. Germline V gene sequence: CDR1 SGHRS, CDR2 YFSETQ. The CDR3 totals 15 residues. The DNA for the CDR3 is TGCGCCAGCAGCTTGGCCGCCACAGGGGACTATGGCTACACCTTC. Translation gives CASSLAATGDYGYTF.

CDR3 DNA sequence: TGTGCCAGCAGTTTATGGCCCAGCAATCAGCCCCAGCATTTT. It specifies CASSLWPSNQPQHF. V usage is TRBV27 and J usage is TRBJ1-5, with unresolved D. The CDR3 extends over 14 amino acids. CDR1 and CDR2 (germline): MNHEY, SMNVEV (reference sequence). The V gene lost 1 base and the J gene lost 1 base, with 5 bases spanning the gap.